This paragraph reports one T cell receptor beta chain. The sample is drawn from a study of control samples from healthy donors and cancer patients. CDR3 size: 16 residues. The germline V gene has CDR1 MNHEY and CDR2 SVGEGT. V was pared by 5 bases and J by 2 bases, with 18 bases between. TCRdb keeps only in-frame clones here, not all; method: immunoSEQ multiplex PCR. The sample has 75,000 to 90,000 clones, around 90% seen once; the top ten hold about 9.5%. The source of this sequence is a woman aged 45-59 years with colorectal cancer. Sequencing input: PBMCs. This rearrangement joins TRBV6-2 or TRBV6-3 to TRBJ1-1, with TRBD1 as a possible D gene (6 bases). In DNA form, the CDR3 reads TGTGCCAGCAGTAGGGGGAACAGGGTGAAAAACACTGAAGCTTTCTTT. It specifies CASSRGNRVKNTEAFF.